This is a list of T cell receptor beta chains from one sample in a study of cytomegalovirus exposure and HLA in healthy donors. Profiled with immunoSEQ multiplex PCR; TCRdb holds only in-frame clones, not every one. The sample has 250,000 to 400,000 clones; around 87% are singletons. Sample: PBMCs. Source of these receptors: a woman aged 25 to 45 in good health and CMV-seropositive. The CDR3 runs from the conserved cysteine through the conserved F or W. The D gene is left open where the match is weak. A clone size is listed for some rows: how often the clone was seen (once, few, many), or a class if it is expanded.

>NA|TRBV10-3|TRBD2|TRBJ2-1
CAISEGTSGDEQFF
TGTGCCATCAGTGAGGGGACTAGCGGGGATGAGCAGTTCTTC
>NA|TRBV7-8|TRBD2|TRBJ2-3
CASSLGSSGGVADTQYF
TGTGCCAGCAGCTTAGGCTCTAGCGGGGGGGTGGCAGATACGCAGTATTTT
>NA|TRBV2|TRBD1|TRBJ1-2
CASSDTGGYGYTF
TGTGCCAGCAGTGATACAGGGGGCTATGGCTACACCTTC
>NA|TRBV5-1|NA|TRBJ2-1
CASQSSGNEQFF
TGCGCCAGCCAATCCAGCGGCAATGAGCAGTTCTTC
>NA|TRBV20-1|NA|TRBJ2-7
CSVSDGYEQYF
TGCAGTGTCTCCGACGGCTACGAGCAGTACTTC
>NA|TRBV29-1|NA|TRBJ2-1
CSVEILGGDGLGLGEQFF
TGCAGCGTTGAAATATTAGGCGGGGACGGCCTTGGGCTTGGTGAGCAGTTCTTC
>NA|TRBV2|NA|TRBJ2-1
CASIPFLPYNEQFF
TGTGCCAGCATCCCATTCCTCCCCTACAATGAGCAGTTCTTC
>NA|TRBV11-2|NA|TRBJ1-5
CASSLGSGNQPQHF
TGTGCCAGCAGCTTAGGCAGCGGCAATCAGCCCCAGCATTTT
>NA|TRBV6-1|TRBD1|TRBJ2-3
CASRGLTGTTDTQYF
TGTGCCAGCAGGGGTCTGACAGGGACCACAGATACGCAGTATTTT
>NA|TRBV7-6|TRBD1|TRBJ2-7
CASSTAGTVADEQYF
TGTGCCAGCAGTACCGCCGGGACAGTGGCCGACGAGCAGTACTTC
>NA|TRBV11-3|TRBD2|TRBJ2-1
CASSSRTSGSQNEQFF
TGTGCCAGCAGCTCGAGGACTAGCGGGAGTCAGAATGAGCAGTTCTTC
>NA|TRBV6-5|TRBD2|TRBJ2-1
CASSYSKAGGVEQFF
TGTGCCAGCAGTTACTCGAAAGCGGGGGGAGTTGAGCAGTTCTTC
>NA|TRBV5-4|TRBD1|TRBJ2-7
CASSLGTGRSYEQYF
TGTGCCAGCAGCTTGGGGACAGGGCGCTCCTACGAGCAGTACTTC
>few|TRBV4-1|TRBD1|TRBJ2-1
CASSQIRDSNEQFF
TGCGCCAGCAGCCAAATTAGGGACAGTAATGAGCAGTTCTTC
>NA|TRBV7-9|TRBD2|TRBJ2-3
CASSSGAPTSGRPTDTQYF
TGTGCCAGCAGCTCGGGAGCCCCGACTAGCGGGAGGCCCACAGATACGCAGTATTTT
>NA|TRBV5-1|NA|TRBJ2-2
CASSRDLNTGELFF
TGCGCCAGCAGCAGGGATCTTAACACCGGGGAGCTGTTTTTT
>NA|TRBV11-1|NA|TRBJ2-7
CASRDRAGNYEQYF
TGTGCCAGCAGAGACCGGGCAGGGAACTACGAGCAGTACTTC
>NA|TRBV30|TRBD1|TRBJ2-7
CACGTGKGVQEQYF
TGTGCCTGCGGGACAGGGAAGGGAGTTCAGGAGCAGTACTTC
>NA|TRBV2|TRBD2|TRBJ2-5
CASRDLTSGGAQETQYF
TGTGCCAGCAGGGACCTTACGAGCGGGGGGGCACAAGAGACCCAGTACTTC
>NA|TRBV4-3|NA|TRBJ2-3
CASSQDPPTSSTDTQYF
TGCGCCAGCAGCCAAGACCCCCCCACCTCTAGCACAGATACGCAGTATTTT
>few|TRBV7-2|TRBD1|TRBJ1-2
CASSPRTRTGSGGYTF
TGTGCCAGCAGCCCGCGAACACGGACAGGGAGTGGCGGCTACACCTTC
>NA|TRBV27|TRBD1|TRBJ2-3
CASSSLRTGGNTDTQYF
TGTGCCAGCAGTTCCCTAAGGACAGGGGGGAACACAGATACGCAGTATTTT
>NA|TRBV2|TRBD1|TRBJ1-1
CARGQGSFGTEAFF
TGTGCCAGGGGACAGGGAAGCTTCGGCACTGAAGCTTTCTTT
>NA|TRBV4-2|TRBD1|TRBJ1-2
CASSQGTGGERGYTF
TGTGCCAGCAGCCAAGGGACAGGGGGCGAGAGAGGCTACACCTTC
>NA|TRBV28|NA|TRBJ1-2
CASRLSFDGGYTF
TGTGCCAGCAGGTTATCTTTCGACGGGGGCTACACCTTC
>NA|TRBV6-5|NA|TRBJ2-3
CASSQLGWADTQYF
TGTGCCAGCAGTCAGCTGGGGTGGGCAGATACGCAGTATTTT
>NA|TRBV28|TRBD1|TRBJ1-6
CASSQGTAASPLHF
TGTGCCAGCAGTCAAGGGACAGCAGCCTCACCCCTCCACTTT
>NA|TRBV9|TRBD2|TRBJ2-5
CASSVGLAGSEETQYF
TGTGCCAGCAGCGTAGGACTAGCGGGTTCGGAAGAGACCCAGTACTTC
>NA|TRBV9|TRBD2|TRBJ2-1
CASSVGPKAGAGSEQFF
TGTGCCAGCAGCGTAGGGCCCAAAGCGGGAGCTGGCTCTGAGCAGTTCTTC